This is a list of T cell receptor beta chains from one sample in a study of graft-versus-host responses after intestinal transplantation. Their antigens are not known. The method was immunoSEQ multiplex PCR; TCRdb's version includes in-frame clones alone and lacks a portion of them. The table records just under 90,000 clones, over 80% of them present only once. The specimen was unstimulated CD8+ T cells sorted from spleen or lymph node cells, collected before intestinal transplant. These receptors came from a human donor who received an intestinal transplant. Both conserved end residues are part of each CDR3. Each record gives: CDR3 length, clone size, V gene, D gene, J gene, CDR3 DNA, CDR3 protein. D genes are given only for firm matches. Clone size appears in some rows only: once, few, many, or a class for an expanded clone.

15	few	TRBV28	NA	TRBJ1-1	TGTGCCAGCAGTTTAGCGTCCCAGGGGTGGTCTGAAGCTTTCTTT	CASSLASQGWSEAFF
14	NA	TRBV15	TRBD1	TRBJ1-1	TGTGCCACCAGCACCTCCGGGACAGTCACAGAAGCTTTCTTT	CATSTSGTVTEAFF
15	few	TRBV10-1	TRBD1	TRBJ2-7	TGCGCCAGCAGCGGCCCTCGGACAGGGGGGTACGAGCAGTACTTC	CASSGPRTGGYEQYF
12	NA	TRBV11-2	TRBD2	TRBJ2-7	TGTGCCAGCCGGGGGGGTTCCCACGAGCAGTACTTC	CASRGGSHEQYF
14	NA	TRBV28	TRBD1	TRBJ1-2	TGTGCCAGCAGTATAGGGACAGTAAACTATGGCTACACCTTC	CASSIGTVNYGYTF
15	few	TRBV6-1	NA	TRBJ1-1	TGTGCCAGCAGTGAAGAAACCGAAGGGGCCACTGAAGCTTTCTTT	CASSEETEGATEAFF
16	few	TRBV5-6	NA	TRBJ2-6	TGTGCCAGCAGCTTGGAGGCGGAAACTGGGGCCAACGTCCTGACTTTC	CASSLEAETGANVLTF
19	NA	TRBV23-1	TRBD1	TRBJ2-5	TGCGCCAGCAGTCAATCGTTTAGGGGAACAGGGGGCTTGAAGGAGACCCAGTACTTC	CASSQSFRGTGGLKETQYF
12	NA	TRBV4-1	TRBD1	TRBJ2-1	TGCGCCAGCAGCCTGACAGGGAATGAGCAGTTCTTC	CASSLTGNEQFF
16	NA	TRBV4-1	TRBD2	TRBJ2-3	TGCGCCAGCAGCCAACGGACTAGCGGGGATGGAGATACGCAGTATTTT	CASSQRTSGDGDTQYF
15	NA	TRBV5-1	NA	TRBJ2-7	TGCGCCAGCAGCTTGGATCCAGGGACTTCCTACGAGCAGTACTTC	CASSLDPGTSYEQYF
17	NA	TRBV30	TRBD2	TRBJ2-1	TGTGCCTGGAGTTGGACTAGCGGTCGCGTAACCTACAATGAGCAGTTCTTC	CAWSWTSGRVTYNEQFF
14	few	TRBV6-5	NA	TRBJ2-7	TGTGCCAGCAGTTACTTAGGACGGCGGTGGGAGCAGTACTTC	CASSYLGRRWEQYF
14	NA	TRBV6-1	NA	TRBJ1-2	TGTGCCAGCAGTTTGTCAGGGGCCCACTATGGCTACACCTTC	CASSLSGAHYGYTF
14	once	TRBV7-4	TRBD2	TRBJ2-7	TGTGCCAGCAGCTTTAGCGGGATTCCCTACGAGCAGTACTTC	CASSFSGIPYEQYF
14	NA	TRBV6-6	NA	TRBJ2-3	TGTGCCAGCAGTTACTCCCCCCAGGGAGATACGCAGTATTTT	CASSYSPQGDTQYF
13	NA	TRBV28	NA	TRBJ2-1	TGTGCCAGCAGTTCCACGGGGCTGCACCAACAGTTCTTC	CASSSTGLHQQFF
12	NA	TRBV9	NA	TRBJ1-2	TGTGCCAGCAGCGTAAGTCACTATGGCTACACCTTC	CASSVSHYGYTF
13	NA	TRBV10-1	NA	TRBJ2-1	TGCGCCAGCAGTGAAGCAGGGGACAATGAGCAGTTCTTC	CASSEAGDNEQFF
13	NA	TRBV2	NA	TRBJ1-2	TGTGCCAGCAGTGCGCAGAAGCTTTATGGCTACACCTTC	CASSAQKLYGYTF
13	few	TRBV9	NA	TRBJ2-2	TGTGCCAGCAGCGGAGGTGGGGCCGGGGAGCTGTTTTTT	CASSGGGAGELFF
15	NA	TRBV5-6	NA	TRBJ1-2	TGTGCCAGCAGCTTGGTTGGGGTCTCTCTCGATGGCTACACCTTC	CASSLVGVSLDGYTF
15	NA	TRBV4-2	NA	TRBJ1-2	TGTGCCAGCAGCCAAGATAACACAGGGAGTCTGGGCTACACCTTC	CASSQDNTGSLGYTF
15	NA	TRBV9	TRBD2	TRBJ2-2	TGTGCCAGCAGCGTGGGGACTAGGGCCGCCGGGGAGCTGTTTTTT	CASSVGTRAAGELFF
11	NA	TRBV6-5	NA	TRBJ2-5	TGTGCCAGCGGGCTGGGGGAGACCCAGTACTTC	CASGLGETQYF
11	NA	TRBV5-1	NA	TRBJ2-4	TGCGCCAGCAGCACGGGGGACATTCAGTACTTC	CASSTGDIQYF
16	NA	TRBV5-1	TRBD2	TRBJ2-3	TGCGCCAGCAGCCCCAGGACTAGCGGGAGCGGAGATACGCAGTATTTT	CASSPRTSGSGDTQYF
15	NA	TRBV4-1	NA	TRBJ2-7	TGCGCCAGCAGCCAAGATCCGGGGGCCCCCTACGAGCAGTACTTC	CASSQDPGAPYEQYF
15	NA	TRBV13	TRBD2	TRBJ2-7	TGTGCCAGCAGCTTATCTCGGCGGGGGGGCGACGAGCAGTACTTC	CASSLSRRGGDEQYF
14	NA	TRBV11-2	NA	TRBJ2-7	TGTGCCAGCAGCTTAGATCCTGGGGACTACGAGCAGTACTTC	CASSLDPGDYEQYF
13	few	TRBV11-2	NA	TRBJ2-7	TGTGCCAGCAGCCTTACACCTCAAGGCGAGCAGTACTTC	CASSLTPQGEQYF
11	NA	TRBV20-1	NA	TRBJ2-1	TGCAGTGCTAGAGACCAAGGTGAGCAGTTCTTC	CSARDQGEQFF
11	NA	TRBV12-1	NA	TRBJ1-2	TGTGCCATCCCACGTTCCTATGGCTACACCTTC	CAIPRSYGYTF
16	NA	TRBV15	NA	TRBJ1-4	TGTGCCACCAGCAGTCCTACAGGAACAACTAATGAAAAACTGTTTTTT	CATSSPTGTTNEKLFF
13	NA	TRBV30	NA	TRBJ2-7	TGTGCCTGGAGTGGCTTGGGTAGTCACGAGCAGTACTTC	CAWSGLGSHEQYF
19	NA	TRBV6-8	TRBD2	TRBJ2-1	TGTGCCAGCAGTTACAGGGAACTAGCGGGCCCGTCGTCCTACAATGAGCAGTTCTTC	CASSYRELAGPSSYNEQFF
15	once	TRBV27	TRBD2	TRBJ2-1	TGTGCCAGCAGGAACGGACTAGCACATTACAATGAGCAGTTCTTC	CASRNGLAHYNEQFF
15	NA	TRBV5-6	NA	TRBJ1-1	TGTGCCAGCAGCTTGGGCGGCAGACTGAACACTGAAGCTTTCTTT	CASSLGGRLNTEAFF
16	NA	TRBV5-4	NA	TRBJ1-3	TGTGCCAGCAGCTTTGCAGGGCAACATTCTGGAAACACCATATATTTT	CASSFAGQHSGNTIYF
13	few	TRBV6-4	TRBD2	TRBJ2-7	TGTGCCAGCAGACGGACTAGCGGTTACGAGCAGTACTTC	CASRRTSGYEQYF
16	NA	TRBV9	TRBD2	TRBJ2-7	TGTGCCAGCAGCGGCGGAGGGGGCGGGAGGGACTACGAGCAGTACTTC	CASSGGGGGRDYEQYF
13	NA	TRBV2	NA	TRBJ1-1	TGTGCCAGCAGTGAAGAGACACCACTTGAAGCTTTCTTT	CASSEETPLEAFF
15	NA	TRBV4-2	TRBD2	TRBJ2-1	TGTGCCAGCAGTTCCACGGGGAGGGACTACAATGAGCAGTTCTTC	CASSSTGRDYNEQFF
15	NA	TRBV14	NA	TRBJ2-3	TGTGCCAGCAGCCAAGCCCACAGCAGCACAGATACGCAGTATTTT	CASSQAHSSTDTQYF
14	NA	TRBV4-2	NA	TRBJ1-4	TGTGCCAGCAGCCTGGGGGGGACTAATGAAAAACTGTTTTTT	CASSLGGTNEKLFF
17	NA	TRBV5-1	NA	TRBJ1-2	TGCGCCAGCAGCTTGGTGTCTGGGGCGGCGCCTAACTATGGCTACACCTTC	CASSLVSGAAPNYGYTF
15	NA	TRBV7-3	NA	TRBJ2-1	TGTGCCAGCAGCTCTCCGGGTCTATCCTACAATGAGCAGTTCTTC	CASSSPGLSYNEQFF
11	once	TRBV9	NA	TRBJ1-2	TGTGCCAGCAGCGTAGGAGGAGAGATTACCTTC	CASSVGGEITF
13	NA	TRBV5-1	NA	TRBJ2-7	TGCGCCAGCAGCTTGGCTCGTTGGGCCGAGCAGTACTTC	CASSLARWAEQYF
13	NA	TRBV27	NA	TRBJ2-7	TGTGCCAGCAGTTATTCAGGGGAGTACGAGCAGTACTTC	CASSYSGEYEQYF
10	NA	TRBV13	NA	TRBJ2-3	TGTGCCAGCAGCTTGGATACGCAGTATTTT	CASSLDTQYF
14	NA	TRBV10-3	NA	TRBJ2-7	TGTGCCATCAGTTACGGGGGGCCGGGATACGAGCAGTACTTC	CAISYGGPGYEQYF
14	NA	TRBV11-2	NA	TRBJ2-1	TGTGCCAGCAGCTTTACGACAGCTTACAATGAGCAGTTCTTC	CASSFTTAYNEQFF
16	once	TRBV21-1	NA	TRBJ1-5	TGTGCCAGCAGCAAAGAGCGACTTCATAGCAATCAGCCCCAGCATTTT	CASSKERLHSNQPQHF
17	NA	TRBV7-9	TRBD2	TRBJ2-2	TGTGCCAGCAGCCCACATCCGGGACTAAGAGCTACCGGGGAGCTGTTTTTT	CASSPHPGLRATGELFF
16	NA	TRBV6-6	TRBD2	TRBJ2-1	TGTGCCAGCAGTTACGTCAGCGGGAGGCCGGGCGATGAGCAGTTCTTC	CASSYVSGRPGDEQFF
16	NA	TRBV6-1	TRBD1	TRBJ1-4	TGTGCCAGCAGTGTTTGGACAGGGGAGGACGGTGAAAAACTGTTTTTT	CASSVWTGEDGEKLFF
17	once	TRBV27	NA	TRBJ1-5	TGTGCCAGCAGTTTAGCGTGGGGAGTCGGAAGCAATCAGCCCCAGCATTTT	CASSLAWGVGSNQPQHF